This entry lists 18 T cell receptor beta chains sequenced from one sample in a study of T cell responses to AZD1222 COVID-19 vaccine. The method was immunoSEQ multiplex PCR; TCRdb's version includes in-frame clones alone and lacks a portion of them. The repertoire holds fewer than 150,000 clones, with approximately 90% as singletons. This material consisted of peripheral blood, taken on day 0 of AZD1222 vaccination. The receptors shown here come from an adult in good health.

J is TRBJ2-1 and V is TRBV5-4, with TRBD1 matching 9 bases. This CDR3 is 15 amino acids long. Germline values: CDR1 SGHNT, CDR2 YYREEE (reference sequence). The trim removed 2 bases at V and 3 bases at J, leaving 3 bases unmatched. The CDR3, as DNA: TGTGCCAGCAGCTTACAGGGGGCTGGCTACAATGAGCAGTTCTTC. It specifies CASSLQGAGYNEQFF.

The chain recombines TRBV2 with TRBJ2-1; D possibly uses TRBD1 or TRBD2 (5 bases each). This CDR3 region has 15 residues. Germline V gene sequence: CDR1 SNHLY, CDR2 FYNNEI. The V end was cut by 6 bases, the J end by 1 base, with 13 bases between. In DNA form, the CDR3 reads TGTGCCAGCAGGCGAGGGGATGGGTCCTACAATGAGCAGTTCTTC. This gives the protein CASRRGDGSYNEQFF.

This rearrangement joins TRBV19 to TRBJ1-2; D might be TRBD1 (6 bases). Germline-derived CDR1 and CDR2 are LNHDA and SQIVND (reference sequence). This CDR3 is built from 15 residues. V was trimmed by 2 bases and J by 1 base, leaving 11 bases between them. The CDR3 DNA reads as TGTGCCAGTAGTATACCGGGACACCATAACTATGGCTACACCTTC. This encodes CASSIPGHHNYGYTF.

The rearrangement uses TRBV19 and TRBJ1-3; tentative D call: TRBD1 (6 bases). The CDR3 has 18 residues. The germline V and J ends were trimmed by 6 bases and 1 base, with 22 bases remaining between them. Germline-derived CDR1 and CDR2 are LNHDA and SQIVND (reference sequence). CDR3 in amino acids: CASRQLQTGFWSGNTIYF. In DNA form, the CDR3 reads TGTGCCAGTAGACAACTTCAAACAGGGTTCTGGTCTGGAAACACCATATATTTT.

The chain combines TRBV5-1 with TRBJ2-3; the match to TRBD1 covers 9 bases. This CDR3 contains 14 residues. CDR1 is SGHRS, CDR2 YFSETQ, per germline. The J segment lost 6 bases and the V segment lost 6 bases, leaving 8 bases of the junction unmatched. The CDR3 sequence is CASTRDRAFDTQYF. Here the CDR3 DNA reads TGCGCCAGCACCCGGGACAGGGCTTTTGATACGCAGTATTTT.

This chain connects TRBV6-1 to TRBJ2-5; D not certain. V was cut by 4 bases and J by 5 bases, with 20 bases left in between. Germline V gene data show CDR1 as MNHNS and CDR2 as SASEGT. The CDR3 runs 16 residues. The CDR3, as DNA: TGTGCCAGCAGTGCAATTACAATACCTCCCCTCGAGACCCAGTACTTC. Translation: CASSAITIPPLETQYF.

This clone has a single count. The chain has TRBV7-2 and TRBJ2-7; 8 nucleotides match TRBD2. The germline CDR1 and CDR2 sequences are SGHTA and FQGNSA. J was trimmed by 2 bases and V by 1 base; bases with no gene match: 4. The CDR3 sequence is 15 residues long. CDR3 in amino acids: CASSLVGLVTYEQYF. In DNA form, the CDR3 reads TGTGCCAGCAGCTTAGTGGGACTAGTGACCTACGAGCAGTACTTC.

The CDR3 region is CATTRGGTGGIVWTEAFF. DNA of the CDR3: TGTGCCACCACTCGCGGGGGGACAGGGGGCATCGTTTGGACTGAAGCTTTCTTT. The rearrangement joins TRBV6-6 to TRBJ1-1; TRBD1 matches 12 bases. The CDR3 loop spans 18 amino acids. The V and J ends lost 10 bases and 5 bases, in that order; junction bases with no gene match: 20. Germline CDR1 is MNHNY and CDR2 is SVGAGI (reference sequence).

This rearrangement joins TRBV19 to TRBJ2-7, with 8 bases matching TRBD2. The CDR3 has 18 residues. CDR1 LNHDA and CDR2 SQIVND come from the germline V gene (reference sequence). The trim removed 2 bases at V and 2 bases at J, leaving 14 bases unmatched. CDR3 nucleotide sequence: TGTGCCAGTAGTATACAATCTAGCGGGTCTCTTCGGGCCTACGAGCAGTACTTC. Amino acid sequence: CASSIQSSGSLRAYEQYF.

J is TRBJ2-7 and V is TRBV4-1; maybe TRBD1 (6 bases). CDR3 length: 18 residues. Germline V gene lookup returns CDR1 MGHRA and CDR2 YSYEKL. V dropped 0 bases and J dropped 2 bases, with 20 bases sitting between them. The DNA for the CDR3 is TGCGCCAGCAGCCAAGATCTTAGTGAAACAGGGCTAACCTACGAGCAGTACTTC. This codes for CASSQDLSETGLTYEQYF.

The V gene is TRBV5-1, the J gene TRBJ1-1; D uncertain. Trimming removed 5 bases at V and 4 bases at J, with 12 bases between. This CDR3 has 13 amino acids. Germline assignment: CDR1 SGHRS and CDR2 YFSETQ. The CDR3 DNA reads TGCGCCAGCAGGGTGGGCTCTGCCACTGAAGCTTTCTTT. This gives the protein CASRVGSATEAFF. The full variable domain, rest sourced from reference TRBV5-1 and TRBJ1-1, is KAGVTQTPRYLIKTRGQQVTLSCSPISGHRSVSWYQQTPGQGLQFLFEYFSETQRNKGNFPGRFSGRQFSNSRSEMNVSTLELGDSALYLCASRVGSATEAFFGQGTRLTVV.

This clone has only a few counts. The CDR3: CASSHNSGMGEQFF. In nucleotides, the CDR3 is TGCGCCAGCAGCCACAACTCCGGCATGGGTGAGCAGTTCTTC. The V gene is TRBV4-3, the J gene TRBJ2-1, with D hard to call. Per germline, CDR1 LGHNA and CDR2 YSLEER. V was clipped by 3 bases and J by 9 bases, with 15 bases between them. This CDR3 is 14 amino acids long.

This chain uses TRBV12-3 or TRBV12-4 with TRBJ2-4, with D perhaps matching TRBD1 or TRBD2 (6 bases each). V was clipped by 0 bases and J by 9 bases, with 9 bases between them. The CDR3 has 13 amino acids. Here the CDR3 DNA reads TGTGCCAGCAGTTTAGCCGAGGGGGGCATTCAGTACTTC. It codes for CASSLAEGGIQYF.

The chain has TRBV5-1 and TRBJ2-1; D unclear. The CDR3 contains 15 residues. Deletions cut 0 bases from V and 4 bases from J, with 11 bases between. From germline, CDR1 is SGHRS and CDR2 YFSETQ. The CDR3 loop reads CASSLGVYRYNEQFF. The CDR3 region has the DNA TGCGCCAGCAGCTTGGGGGTTTATCGGTACAATGAGCAGTTCTTC.

The CDR3 DNA follows: TGTGCCAGCAGTGACTCTCGGACAGGGACGGAGGGTGAGCAGTTCTTC. It codes for CASSDSRTGTEGEQFF. This chain joins TRBV6-4 and TRBJ2-1; TRBD1 aligns across 8 bases. The germline CDR1 and CDR2 sequences are MRHNA and SNTAGT. CDR3 length equals 16 residues. V shed 0 bases, J shed 9 bases, and the junction held 10 bases outside the gene matches.

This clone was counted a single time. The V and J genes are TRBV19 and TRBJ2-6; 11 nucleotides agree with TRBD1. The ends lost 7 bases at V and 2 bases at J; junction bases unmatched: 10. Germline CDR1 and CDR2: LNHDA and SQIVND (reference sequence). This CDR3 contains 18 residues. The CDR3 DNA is TGTGCCAGTACCCCGGACAGGGGGCTAAGTACTGGGGCCAACGTCCTGACTTTC. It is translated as CASTPDRGLSTGANVLTF.

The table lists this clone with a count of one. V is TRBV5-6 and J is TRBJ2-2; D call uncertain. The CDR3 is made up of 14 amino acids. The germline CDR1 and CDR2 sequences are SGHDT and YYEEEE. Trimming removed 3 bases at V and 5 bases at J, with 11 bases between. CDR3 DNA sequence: TGTGCCAGCAGCTGGGCCGAGGCTACCGGGGAGCTGTTTTTT. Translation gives CASSWAEATGELFF.

CDR3 sequence (DNA): TGTGCCAGCAGTGAAAGGATAGATGGTGGAGATACTGAAGCTTTCTTT. As protein: CASSERIDGGDTEAFF. The V and J genes are TRBV6-1 and TRBJ1-1; D gene unclear. The CDR3 covers 16 residues. From germline, CDR1 is MNHNS and CDR2 SASEGT. The ends were cut back, 2 bases at V and 5 bases at J, with 18 bases in the middle.